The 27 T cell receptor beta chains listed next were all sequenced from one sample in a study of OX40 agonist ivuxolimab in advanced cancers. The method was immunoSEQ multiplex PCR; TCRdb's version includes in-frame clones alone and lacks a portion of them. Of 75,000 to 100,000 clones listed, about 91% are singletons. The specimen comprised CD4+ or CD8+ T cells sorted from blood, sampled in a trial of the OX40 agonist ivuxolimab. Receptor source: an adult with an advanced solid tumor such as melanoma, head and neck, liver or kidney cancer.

The CDR3 spells CASSNPGQGTGELFF. The CDR3 region has the DNA TGTGCCAGCAGCAACCCGGGACAGGGCACCGGGGAGCTGTTTTTT. The V call is TRBV21-1, the J call TRBJ2-2; the DNA was not compared with TRBD1, the D call given in the table. TRBV21-1 represents a pseudogene. This CDR3 has 15 residues.

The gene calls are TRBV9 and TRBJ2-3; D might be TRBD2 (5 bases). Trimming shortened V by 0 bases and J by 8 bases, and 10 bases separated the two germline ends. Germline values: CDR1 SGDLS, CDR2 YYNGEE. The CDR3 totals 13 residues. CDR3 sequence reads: CASSVDTSITQYF. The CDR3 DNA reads TGTGCCAGCAGCGTAGATACTAGTATTACGCAGTATTTT. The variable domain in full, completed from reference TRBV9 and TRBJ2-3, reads DSGVTQTPKHLITATGQRVTLRCSPRSGDLSVYWYQQSLDQGLQFLIQYYNGEERAKGNILERFSAQQFPDLHSELNLSSLELGDSALYFCASSVDTSITQYFGPGTRLTVL.

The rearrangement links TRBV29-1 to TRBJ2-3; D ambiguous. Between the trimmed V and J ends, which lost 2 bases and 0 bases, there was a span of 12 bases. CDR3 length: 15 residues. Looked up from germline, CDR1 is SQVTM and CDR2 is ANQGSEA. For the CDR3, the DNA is TGCAGCGTTGAATATCCAGTACCTAGCACAGATACGCAGTATTTT. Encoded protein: CSVEYPVPSTDTQYF.

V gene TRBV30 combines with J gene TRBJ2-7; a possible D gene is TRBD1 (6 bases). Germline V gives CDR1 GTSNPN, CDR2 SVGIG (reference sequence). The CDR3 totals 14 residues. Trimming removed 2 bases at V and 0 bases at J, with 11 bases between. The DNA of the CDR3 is TGTGCCTGGAGTACAGGGAAGGGCTCCTACGAGCAGTACTTC. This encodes CAWSTGKGSYEQYF.

In nucleotides, the CDR3 is TGTGCCAGTCGGACAGGGGACCGGAACACTGAAGCTTTCTTT. Residues: CASRTGDRNTEAFF. The gene calls are TRBV19 and TRBJ1-1; the match to TRBD1 covers 9 bases. The CDR3 consists of 14 residues. The V and J ends lost 8 bases and 1 base, in that order; junction bases with no gene match: 5. Germline V gene lookup returns CDR1 LNHDA and CDR2 SQIVND (reference sequence).

The CDR3 nucleotides read TGTGCCAGCAGATCCGGGACAGGGTCCTACGAGCAGTACTTC. Translating gives CASRSGTGSYEQYF. This rearrangement joins TRBV6-6 to TRBJ2-7, with TRBD1 matching over 9 bases. The ends lost 6 bases at V and 1 base at J; junction bases unmatched: 4. Germline V CDR1 and CDR2: MNHNY, SVGAGI (reference sequence). The CDR3 is made up of 14 amino acids.

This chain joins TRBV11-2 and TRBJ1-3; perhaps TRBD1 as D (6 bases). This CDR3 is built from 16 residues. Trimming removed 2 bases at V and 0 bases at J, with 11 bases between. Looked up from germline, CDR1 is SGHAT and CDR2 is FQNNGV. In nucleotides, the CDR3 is TGTGCCAGCAGCTTATCGCGGGGACACTCTGGAAACACCATATATTTT. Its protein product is CASSLSRGHSGNTIYF. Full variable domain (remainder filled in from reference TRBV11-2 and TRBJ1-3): EAGVAQSPRYKIIEKRQSVAFWCNPISGHATLYWYQQILGQGPKLLIQFQNNGVVDDSQLPKDRFSAERLKGVDSTLKIQPAKLEDSAVYLCASSLSRGHSGNTIYFGEGSWLTVV.

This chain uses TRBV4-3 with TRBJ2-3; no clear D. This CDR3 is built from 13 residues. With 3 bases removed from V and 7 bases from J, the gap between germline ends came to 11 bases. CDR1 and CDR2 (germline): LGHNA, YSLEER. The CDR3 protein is CASSHSKGYTQYF. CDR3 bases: TGCGCCAGCAGCCATAGTAAGGGATATACGCAGTATTTT.

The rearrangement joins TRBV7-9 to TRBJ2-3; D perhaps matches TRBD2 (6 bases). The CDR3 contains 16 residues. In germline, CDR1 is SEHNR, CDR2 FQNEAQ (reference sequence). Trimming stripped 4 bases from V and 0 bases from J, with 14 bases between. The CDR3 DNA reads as TGTGCCAGCAGCTATGGGACTTATACTAGCACAGATACGCAGTATTTT. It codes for CASSYGTYTSTDTQYF.

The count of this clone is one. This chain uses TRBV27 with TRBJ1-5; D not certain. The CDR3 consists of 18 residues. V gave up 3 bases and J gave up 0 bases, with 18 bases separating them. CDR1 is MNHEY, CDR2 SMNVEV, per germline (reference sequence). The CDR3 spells CASSFGIRSAVSNQPQHF. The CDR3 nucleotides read TGTGCCAGCAGTTTTGGAATCCGCAGCGCCGTTAGCAATCAGCCCCAGCATTTT.

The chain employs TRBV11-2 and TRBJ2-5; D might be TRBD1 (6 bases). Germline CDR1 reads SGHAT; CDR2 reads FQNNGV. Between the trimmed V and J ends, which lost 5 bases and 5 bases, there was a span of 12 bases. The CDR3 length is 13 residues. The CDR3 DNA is TGTGCCAGCAGCCTCAGGGGTGGTGAGACCCAGTACTTC. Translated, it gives CASSLRGGETQYF.

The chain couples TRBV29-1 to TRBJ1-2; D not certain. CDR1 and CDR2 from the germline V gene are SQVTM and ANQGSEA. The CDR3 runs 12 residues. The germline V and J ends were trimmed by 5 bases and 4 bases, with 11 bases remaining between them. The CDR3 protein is CSVRGGSYGYTF. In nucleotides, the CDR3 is TGCAGCGTTAGAGGCGGTTCCTATGGCTACACCTTC.

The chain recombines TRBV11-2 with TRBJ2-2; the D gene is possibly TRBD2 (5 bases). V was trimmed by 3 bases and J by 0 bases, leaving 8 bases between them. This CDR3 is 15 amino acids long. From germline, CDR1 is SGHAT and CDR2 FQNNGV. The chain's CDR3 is CASSFLLANTGELFF. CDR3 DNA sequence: TGTGCCAGCAGCTTCCTACTAGCGAACACCGGGGAGCTGTTTTTT. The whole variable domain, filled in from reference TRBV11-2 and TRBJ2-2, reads EAGVAQSPRYKIIEKRQSVAFWCNPISGHATLYWYQQILGQGPKLLIQFQNNGVVDDSQLPKDRFSAERLKGVDSTLKIQPAKLEDSAVYLCASSFLLANTGELFFGEGSRLTVL.

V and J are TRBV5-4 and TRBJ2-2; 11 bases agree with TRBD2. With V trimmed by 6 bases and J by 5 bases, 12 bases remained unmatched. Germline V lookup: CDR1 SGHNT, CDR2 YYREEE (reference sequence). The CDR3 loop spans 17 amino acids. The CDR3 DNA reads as TGTGCCAGCACCATTTCCACTAGCGGGAGAAGGACCGGGGAGCTGTTTTTT. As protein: CASTISTSGRRTGELFF.

The CDR3 loop is CASSLGSGIQETQYF. The CDR3 DNA reads TGTGCCAGCAGCTTAGGCTCCGGGATTCAAGAGACCCAGTACTTC. The chain uses TRBV11-2 and TRBJ2-5; D might be TRBD2 (5 bases). The V gene's germline CDR1 is SGHAT and CDR2 FQNNGV. The V end was cut by 1 base, the J end by 2 bases, with 11 bases between. This CDR3 comprises 15 residues.

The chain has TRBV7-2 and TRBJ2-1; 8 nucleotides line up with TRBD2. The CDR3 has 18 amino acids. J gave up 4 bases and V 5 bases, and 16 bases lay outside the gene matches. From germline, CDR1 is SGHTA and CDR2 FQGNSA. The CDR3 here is CASSLSGRPIGNYNEQFF. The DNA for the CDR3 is TGTGCCAGCAGCCTAAGCGGGAGACCCATCGGGAATTACAATGAGCAGTTCTTC.

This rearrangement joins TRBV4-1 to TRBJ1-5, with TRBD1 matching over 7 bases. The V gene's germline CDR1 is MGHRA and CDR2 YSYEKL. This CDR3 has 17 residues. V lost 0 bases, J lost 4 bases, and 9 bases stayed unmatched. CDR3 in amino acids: CASSQDYSGQLNQPQHF. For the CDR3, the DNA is TGCGCCAGCAGCCAAGATTATTCGGGACAGCTAAATCAGCCCCAGCATTTT.

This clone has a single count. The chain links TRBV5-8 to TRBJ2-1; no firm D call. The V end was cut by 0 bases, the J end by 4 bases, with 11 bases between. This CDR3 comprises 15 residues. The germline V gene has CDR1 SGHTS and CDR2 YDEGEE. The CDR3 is CASSLAGRAYNEQFF. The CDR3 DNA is TGTGCCAGCAGCTTGGCGGGTAGGGCGTACAATGAGCAGTTCTTC.

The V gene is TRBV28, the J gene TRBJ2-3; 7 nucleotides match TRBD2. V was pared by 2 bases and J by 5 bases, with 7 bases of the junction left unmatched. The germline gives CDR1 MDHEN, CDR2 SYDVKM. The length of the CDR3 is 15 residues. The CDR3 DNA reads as TGTGCCAGCAGTTTAGGGGGGGGAGCGGGAGATACGCAGTATTTT. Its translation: CASSLGGGAGDTQYF.

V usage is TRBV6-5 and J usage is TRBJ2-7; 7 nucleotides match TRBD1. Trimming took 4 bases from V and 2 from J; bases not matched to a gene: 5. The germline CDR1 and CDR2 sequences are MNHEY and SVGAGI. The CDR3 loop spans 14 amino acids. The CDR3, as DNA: TGTGCCAGCAGTTCCGACAGGGCCCCCTACGAGCAGTACTTC. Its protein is CASSSDRAPYEQYF.

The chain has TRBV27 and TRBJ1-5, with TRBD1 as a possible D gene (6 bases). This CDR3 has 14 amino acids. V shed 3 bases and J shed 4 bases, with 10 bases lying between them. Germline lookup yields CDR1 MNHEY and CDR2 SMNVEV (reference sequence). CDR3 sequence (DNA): TGTGCCAGCAGTTTGCTACAGGGAAATCAGCCCCAGCATTTT. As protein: CASSLLQGNQPQHF.

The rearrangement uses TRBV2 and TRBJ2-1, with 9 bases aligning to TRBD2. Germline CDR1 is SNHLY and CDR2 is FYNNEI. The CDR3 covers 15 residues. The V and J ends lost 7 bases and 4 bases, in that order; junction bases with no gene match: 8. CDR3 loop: CASNRIAGVYNEQFF. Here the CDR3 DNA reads TGTGCCAGCAACCGTATAGCGGGAGTTTACAATGAGCAGTTCTTC.

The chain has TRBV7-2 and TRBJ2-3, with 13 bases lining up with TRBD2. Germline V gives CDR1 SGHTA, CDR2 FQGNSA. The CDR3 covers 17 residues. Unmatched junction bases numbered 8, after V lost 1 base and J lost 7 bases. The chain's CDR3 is CASSLGTSGGLTNTQYF. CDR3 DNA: TGTGCCAGCAGCTTAGGGACTAGCGGGGGCCTCACGAATACGCAGTATTTT.

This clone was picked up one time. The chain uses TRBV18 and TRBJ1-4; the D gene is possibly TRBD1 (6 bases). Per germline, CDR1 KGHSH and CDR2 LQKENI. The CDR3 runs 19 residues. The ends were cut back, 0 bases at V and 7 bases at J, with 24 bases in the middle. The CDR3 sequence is CASSPPISFRGPGAEKLFF. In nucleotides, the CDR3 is TGTGCCAGCTCACCACCGATTTCGTTTCGAGGACCAGGGGCTGAAAAACTGTTTTTT.

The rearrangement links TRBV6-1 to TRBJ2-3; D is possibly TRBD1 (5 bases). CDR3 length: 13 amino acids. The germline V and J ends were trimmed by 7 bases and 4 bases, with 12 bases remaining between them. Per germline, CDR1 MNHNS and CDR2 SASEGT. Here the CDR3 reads CASKQARSDTQYF. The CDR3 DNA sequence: TGTGCCAGCAAACAGGCGCGCTCAGATACGCAGTATTTT.

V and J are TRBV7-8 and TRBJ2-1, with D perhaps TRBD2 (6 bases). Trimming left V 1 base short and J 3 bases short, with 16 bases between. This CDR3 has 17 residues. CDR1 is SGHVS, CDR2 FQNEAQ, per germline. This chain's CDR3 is CASSLGSRRLVYNEQFF. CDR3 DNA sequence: TGTGCCAGCAGCTTAGGTAGTAGGCGACTAGTCTACAATGAGCAGTTCTTC.

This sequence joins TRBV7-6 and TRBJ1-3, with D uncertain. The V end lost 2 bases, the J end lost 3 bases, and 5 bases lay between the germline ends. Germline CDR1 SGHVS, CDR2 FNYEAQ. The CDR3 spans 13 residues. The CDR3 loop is CASSLSDGNTIYF. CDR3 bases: TGTGCCAGCAGCTTATCTGATGGAAACACCATATATTTT. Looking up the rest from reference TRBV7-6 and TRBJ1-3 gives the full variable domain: GAGVSQSPRYKVTKRGQDVALRCDPISGHVSLYWYRQALGQGPEFLTYFNYEAQQDKSGLPNDRFSAERPEGSISTLTIQRTEQRDSAMYRCASSLSDGNTIYFGEGSWLTVV.